This T cell receptor beta chain comes out of a study of T cell repertoires in aging, cancer and after chemotherapy. TCR beta rearrangements were amplified from peripheral blood genomic DNA. A mixed TRB-A/B primer pool amplified rearranged TRB by multiplex touch-down PCR. TCRdb re-derived calls from the multiplex PCR reads in MiXCR, one entry per CDR3 protein. The sample records 15,000 to 20,000 distinct CDR3 sequences, less than 45% being singletons. Regarding the study as a whole: Compared with age-matched healthy donors, untreated hematological or solid cancer patients showed higher blood TCR clonality.

This clonotype was recorded a few times. Its antigen is still unknown. Source material: blood. The sequence was obtained from a human donor with a solid tumor.

Here the CDR3 reads CASSYSGTGRGGYEQYF. CDR3 nucleotides: TGTGCCAGCAGTTACTCCGGGACAGGGCGGGGAGGCTACGAGCAGTACTTC. The V and J genes are TRBV6-5 and TRBJ2-7, with TRBD1 identical over 9 bases. This CDR3 region has 17 residues. After removal of 0 bases from V and 3 bases from J, the junction contained 9 bases not matched to a gene. Germline V gene data show CDR1 as MNHEY and CDR2 as SVGAGI.